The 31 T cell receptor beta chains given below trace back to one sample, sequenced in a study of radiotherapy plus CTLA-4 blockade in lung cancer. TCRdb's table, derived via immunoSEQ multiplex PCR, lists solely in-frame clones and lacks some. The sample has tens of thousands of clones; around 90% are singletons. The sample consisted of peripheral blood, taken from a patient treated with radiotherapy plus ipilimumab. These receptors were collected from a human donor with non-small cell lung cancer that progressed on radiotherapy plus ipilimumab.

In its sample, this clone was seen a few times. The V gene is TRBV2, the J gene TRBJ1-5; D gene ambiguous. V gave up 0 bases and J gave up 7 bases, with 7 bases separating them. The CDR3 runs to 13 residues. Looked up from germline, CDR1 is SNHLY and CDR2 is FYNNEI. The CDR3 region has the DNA TGTGCCAGCAGTGAAGCGCTTTGGCAGCCCCAGCATTTT. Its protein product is CASSEALWQPQHF.

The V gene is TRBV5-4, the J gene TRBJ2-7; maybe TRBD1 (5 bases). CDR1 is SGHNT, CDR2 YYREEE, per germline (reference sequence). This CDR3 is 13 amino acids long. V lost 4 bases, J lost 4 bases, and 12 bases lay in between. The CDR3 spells CASSRRAGYEQYF. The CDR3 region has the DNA TGTGCCAGCAGCCGCAGGGCCGGGTACGAGCAGTACTTC.

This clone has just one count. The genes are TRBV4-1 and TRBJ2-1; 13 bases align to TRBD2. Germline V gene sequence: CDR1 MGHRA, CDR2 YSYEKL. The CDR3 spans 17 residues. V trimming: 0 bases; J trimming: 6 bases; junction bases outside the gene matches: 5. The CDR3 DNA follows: TGCGCCAGCAGCCAAGATCGGGGGACTAGCGGGGCCAATGAGCAGTTCTTC. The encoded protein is CASSQDRGTSGANEQFF.

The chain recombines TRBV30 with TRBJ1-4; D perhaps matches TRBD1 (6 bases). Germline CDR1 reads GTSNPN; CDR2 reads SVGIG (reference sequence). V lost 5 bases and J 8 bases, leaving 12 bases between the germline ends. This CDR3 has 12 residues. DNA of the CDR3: TGTGCCTGGGGGGGGGCCGTCGAAAAACTGTTTTTT. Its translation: CAWGGAVEKLFF.

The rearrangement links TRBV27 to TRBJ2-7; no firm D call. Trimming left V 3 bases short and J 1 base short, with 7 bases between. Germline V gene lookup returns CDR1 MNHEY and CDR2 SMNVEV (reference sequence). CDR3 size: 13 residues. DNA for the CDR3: TGTGCCAGCAGTTTGAAAGCGTCCTACGAGCAGTACTTC. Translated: CASSLKASYEQYF.

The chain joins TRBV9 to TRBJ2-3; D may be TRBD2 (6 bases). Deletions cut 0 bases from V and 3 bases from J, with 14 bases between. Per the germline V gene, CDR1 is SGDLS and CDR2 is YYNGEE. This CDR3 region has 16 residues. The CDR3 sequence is CASSVAGGVKTDTQYF. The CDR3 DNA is TGTGCCAGCAGCGTAGCGGGCGGGGTAAAAACAGATACGCAGTATTTT. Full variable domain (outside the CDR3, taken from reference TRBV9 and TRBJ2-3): DSGVTQTPKHLITATGQRVTLRCSPRSGDLSVYWYQQSLDQGLQFLIQYYNGEERAKGNILERFSAQQFPDLHSELNLSSLELGDSALYFCASSVAGGVKTDTQYFGPGTRLTVL.

The CDR3 DNA reads TGTGCCAGTAGTATAGAGCCACAGGGGATGCGCTATGGCTACACCTTC. It encodes CASSIEPQGMRYGYTF. The J gene is TRBJ1-2, the V gene TRBV19, with TRBD1 identical over 7 bases. Unmatched junction bases numbered 8, after V lost 0 bases and J lost 4 bases. Germline V gene lookup returns CDR1 LNHDA and CDR2 SQIVND (reference sequence). This CDR3 contains 16 residues.

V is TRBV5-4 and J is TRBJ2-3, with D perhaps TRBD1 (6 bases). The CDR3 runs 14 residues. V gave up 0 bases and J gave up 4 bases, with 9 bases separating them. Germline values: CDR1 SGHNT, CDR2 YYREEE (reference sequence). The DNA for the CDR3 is TGTGCCAGCAGCTTGGAGGGGGTGGCAGATACGCAGTATTTT. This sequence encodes CASSLEGVADTQYF.

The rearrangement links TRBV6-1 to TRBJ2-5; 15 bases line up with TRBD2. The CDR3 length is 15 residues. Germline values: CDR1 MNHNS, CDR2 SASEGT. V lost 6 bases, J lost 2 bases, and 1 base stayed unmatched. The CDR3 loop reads CASRGTSGRQETQYF. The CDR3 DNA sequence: TGTGCCAGCAGGGGGACTAGCGGGAGGCAAGAGACCCAGTACTTC.

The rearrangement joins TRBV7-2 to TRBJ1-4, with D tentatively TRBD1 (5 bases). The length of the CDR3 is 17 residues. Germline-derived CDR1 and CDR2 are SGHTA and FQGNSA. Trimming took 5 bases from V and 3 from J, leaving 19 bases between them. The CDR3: CASSAGPGGLANEKLFF. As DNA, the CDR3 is TGTGCCAGCAGCGCGGGACCGGGGGGACTGGCTAATGAAAAACTGTTTTTT.

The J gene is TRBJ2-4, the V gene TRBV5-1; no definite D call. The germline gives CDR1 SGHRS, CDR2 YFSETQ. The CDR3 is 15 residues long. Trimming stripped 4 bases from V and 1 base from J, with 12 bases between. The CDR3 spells CASSPAAGAKNIQYF. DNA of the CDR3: TGCGCCAGCAGCCCCGCGGCAGGCGCCAAAAACATTCAGTACTTC.

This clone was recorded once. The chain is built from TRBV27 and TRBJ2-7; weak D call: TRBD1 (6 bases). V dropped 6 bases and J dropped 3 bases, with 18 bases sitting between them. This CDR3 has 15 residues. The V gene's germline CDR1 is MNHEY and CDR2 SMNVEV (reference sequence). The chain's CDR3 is CASSQNRESYYEQYF. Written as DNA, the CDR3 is TGTGCCAGCAGCCAAAACAGGGAATCATACTACGAGCAGTACTTC.

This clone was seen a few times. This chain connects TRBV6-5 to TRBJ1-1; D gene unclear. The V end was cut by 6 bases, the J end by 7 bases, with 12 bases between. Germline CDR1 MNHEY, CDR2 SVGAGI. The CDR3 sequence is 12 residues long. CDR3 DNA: TGTGCCAGCAGGAAAACGTCTGGTGAAGCTTTCTTT. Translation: CASRKTSGEAFF.

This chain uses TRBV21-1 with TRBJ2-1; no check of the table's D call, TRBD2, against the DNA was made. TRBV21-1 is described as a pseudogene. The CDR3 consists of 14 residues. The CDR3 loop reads CATPRPPQYFEQFF. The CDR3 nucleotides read TGTGCCACCCCGAGGCCACCCCAATATTTTGAGCAGTTCTTC.

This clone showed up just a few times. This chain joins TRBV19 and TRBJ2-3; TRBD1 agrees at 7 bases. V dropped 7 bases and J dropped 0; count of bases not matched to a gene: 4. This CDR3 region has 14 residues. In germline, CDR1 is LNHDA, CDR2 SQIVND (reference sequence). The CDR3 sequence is CASTGTASTDTQYF. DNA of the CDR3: TGTGCCAGTACCGGGACAGCAAGCACAGATACGCAGTATTTT.

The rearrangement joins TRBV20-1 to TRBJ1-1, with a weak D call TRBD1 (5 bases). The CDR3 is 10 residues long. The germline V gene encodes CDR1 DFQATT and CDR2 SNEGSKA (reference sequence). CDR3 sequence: CSRRASEAFF. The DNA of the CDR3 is TGCAGCCGCAGGGCAAGTGAAGCTTTCTTT.

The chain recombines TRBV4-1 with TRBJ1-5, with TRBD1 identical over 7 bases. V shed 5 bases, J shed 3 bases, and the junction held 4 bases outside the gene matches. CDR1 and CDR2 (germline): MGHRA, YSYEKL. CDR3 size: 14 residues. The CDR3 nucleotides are TGCGCCAGCAGCACTGGGACAGCCAATCAGCCCCAGCATTTT. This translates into CASSTGTANQPQHF.

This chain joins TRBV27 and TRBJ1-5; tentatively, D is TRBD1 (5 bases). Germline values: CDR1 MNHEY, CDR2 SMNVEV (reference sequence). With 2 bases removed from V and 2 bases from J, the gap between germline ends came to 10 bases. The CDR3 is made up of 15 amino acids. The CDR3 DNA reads TGTGCCAGCAGTTTAGCAGGGTGGGGCAATCAGCCCCAGCATTTT. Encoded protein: CASSLAGWGNQPQHF.

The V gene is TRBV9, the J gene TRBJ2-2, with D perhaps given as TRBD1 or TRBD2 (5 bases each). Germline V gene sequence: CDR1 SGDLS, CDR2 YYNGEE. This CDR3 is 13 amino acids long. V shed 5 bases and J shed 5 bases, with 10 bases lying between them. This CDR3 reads CASSWGRTGELFF. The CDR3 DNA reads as TGTGCCAGCAGTTGGGGGAGAACCGGGGAGCTGTTTTTT. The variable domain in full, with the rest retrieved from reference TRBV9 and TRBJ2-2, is DSGVTQTPKHLITATGQRVTLRCSPRSGDLSVYWYQQSLDQGLQFLIQYYNGEERAKGNILERFSAQQFPDLHSELNLSSLELGDSALYFCASSWGRTGELFFGEGSRLTVL.

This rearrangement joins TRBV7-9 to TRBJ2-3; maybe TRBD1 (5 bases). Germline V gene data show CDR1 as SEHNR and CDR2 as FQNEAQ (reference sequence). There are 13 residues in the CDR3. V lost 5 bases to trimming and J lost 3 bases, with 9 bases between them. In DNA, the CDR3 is TGTGCCAGCAGCCCCTCAGGGACAGATACGCAGTATTTT. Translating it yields CASSPSGTDTQYF.

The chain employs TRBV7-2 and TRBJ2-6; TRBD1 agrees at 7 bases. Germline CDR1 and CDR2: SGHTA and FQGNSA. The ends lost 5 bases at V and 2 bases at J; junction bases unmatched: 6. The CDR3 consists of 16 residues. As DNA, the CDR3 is TGTGCCAGCAGCGCCACTACAGGGGCTGGGGCCAACGTCCTGACTTTC. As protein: CASSATTGAGANVLTF.

The CDR3 loop reads CSASPHQPQHF. The CDR3 DNA reads as TGCAGTGCTAGCCCTCATCAGCCCCAGCATTTT. V gene TRBV20-1 combines with J gene TRBJ1-5; no definite D call. V lost 3 bases and J lost 5, with 5 bases in between. Germline CDR1 DFQATT, CDR2 SNEGSKA (reference sequence). This CDR3 is 11 amino acids long.

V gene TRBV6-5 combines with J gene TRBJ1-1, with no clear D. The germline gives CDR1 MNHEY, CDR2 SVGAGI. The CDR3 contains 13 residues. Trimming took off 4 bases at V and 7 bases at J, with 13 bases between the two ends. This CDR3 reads CASSSPGIGEAFF. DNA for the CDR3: TGTGCCAGCAGTTCCCCCGGGATAGGTGAAGCTTTCTTT.

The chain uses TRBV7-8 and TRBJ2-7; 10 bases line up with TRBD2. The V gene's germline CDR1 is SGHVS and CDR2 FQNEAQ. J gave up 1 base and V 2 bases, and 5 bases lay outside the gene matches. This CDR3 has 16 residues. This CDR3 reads CASSLFSSGRSYEQYF. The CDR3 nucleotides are TGTGCCAGCAGCTTATTTTCTAGCGGGAGATCCTACGAGCAGTACTTC.

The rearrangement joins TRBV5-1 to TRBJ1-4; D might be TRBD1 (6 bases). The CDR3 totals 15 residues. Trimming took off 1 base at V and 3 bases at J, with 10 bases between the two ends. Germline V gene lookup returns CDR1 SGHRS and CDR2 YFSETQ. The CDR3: CASSLQRGPNEKLFF. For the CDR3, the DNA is TGCGCCAGCAGCTTGCAGCGGGGGCCTAATGAAAAACTGTTTTTT.

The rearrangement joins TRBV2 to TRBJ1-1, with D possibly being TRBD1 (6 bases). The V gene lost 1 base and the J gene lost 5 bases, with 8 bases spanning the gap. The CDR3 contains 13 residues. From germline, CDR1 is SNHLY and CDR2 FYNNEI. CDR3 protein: CASSEERGTEAFF. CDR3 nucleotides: TGTGCCAGCAGTGAAGAGAGGGGGACTGAAGCTTTCTTT.

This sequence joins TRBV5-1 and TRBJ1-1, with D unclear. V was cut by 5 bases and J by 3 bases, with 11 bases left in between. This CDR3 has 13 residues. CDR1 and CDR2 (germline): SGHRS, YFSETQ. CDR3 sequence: CASRGVRDTEAFF. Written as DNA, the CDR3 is TGCGCCAGCAGAGGAGTGCGTGACACTGAAGCTTTCTTT.

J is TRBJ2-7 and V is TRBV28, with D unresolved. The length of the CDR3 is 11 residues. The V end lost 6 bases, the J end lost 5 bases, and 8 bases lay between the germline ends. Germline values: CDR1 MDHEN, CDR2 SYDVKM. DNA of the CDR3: TGTGCCAGCAGGCTCATAAACGAGCAGTACTTC. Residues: CASRLINEQYF.

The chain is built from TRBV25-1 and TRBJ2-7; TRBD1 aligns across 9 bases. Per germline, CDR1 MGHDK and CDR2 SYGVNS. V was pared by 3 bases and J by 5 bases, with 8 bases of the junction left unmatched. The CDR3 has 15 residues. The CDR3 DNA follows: TGTGCCAGCAGTGACCGGGACAGGGTTTACAACGAGCAGTACTTC. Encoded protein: CASSDRDRVYNEQYF.

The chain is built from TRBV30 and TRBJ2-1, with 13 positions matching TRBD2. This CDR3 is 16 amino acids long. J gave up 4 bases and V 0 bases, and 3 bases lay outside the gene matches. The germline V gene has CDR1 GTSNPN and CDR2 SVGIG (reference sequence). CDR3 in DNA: TGTGCCTGGAGTGTCGGGACTAGCGGGACTTACAATGAGCAGTTCTTC. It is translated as CAWSVGTSGTYNEQFF.

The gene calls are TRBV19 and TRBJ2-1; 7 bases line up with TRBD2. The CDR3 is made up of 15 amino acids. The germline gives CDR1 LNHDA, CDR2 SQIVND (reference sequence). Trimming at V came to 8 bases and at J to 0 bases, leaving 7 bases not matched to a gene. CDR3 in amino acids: CASGLVESSYNEQFF. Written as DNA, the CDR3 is TGTGCCAGTGGACTAGTCGAGAGCTCCTACAATGAGCAGTTCTTC.